This T cell receptor (beta chain) was retrieved from a study of blood T cells in healthy people across ages. Study results and limitations: Naive CD4+ cell counts and diversity both ran higher in long-lived than in aged donors.

This clonotype was seen ten or more times. Its antigen is unidentified. Per sample, a minimum of 6.5 million PBMCs were isolated. Germline values: CDR1 SQVTM, CDR2 ANQGSEA. The V end was cut by 7 bases, the J end by 1 base, with 16 bases between. The CDR3 consists of 15 residues. Combining a sample-barcoded 5' primer with a J-beta primer mix, a second PCR ran for about 7 to 11 cycles. In TCRdb, the 5' RACE reads were re-called with MiXCR into one record per CDR3 protein. The sample carries some 940,000 distinct CDR3 sequences, about 27% recorded once. In addition, the sample was reused for a study of T cells of mothers and their children. That work states: Study donors consisted of three healthy Caucasian mothers and their six children.

This clonotype was sampled from a middle-aged woman in good health. The source material was blood. V usage is TRBV29-1 and J usage is TRBJ2-2; maybe TRBD1 (6 bases). The CDR3, as DNA: TGCAGCGCATCAGGGGCGCAAGAGAACACCGGGGAGCTGTTTTTT. As protein: CSASGAQENTGELFF.